The 4 T cell receptor beta chains below all came from one sample that was sequenced in a study of long-term antiretroviral therapy in people with HIV. Survey-level resolution applied to immunoSEQ assay v3.0. Sequencing used immunoSEQ multiplex PCR; TCRdb keeps in-frame clones, though not all of them. The data contain tens of thousands of clones, around 93% of them singletons. Sequenced here: unsorted PBMCs, sampled 4.4 years after starting antiretroviral therapy. Every receptor here comes from a woman between 50 and 59 years old with HIV.

The CDR3 loop is CSVVAENEQFF. The CDR3 bases are TGCAGCGTTGTCGCGGAGAATGAGCAGTTCTTC. The chain couples TRBV29-1 to TRBJ2-1; D is ambiguous. Germline V lookup: CDR1 SQVTM, CDR2 ANQGSEA. The CDR3 spans 11 residues. The V and J ends lost 4 bases and 7 bases respectively, with 8 bases between them.

The chain is built from TRBV7-6 and TRBJ2-7; TRBD1 matches at 9 bases. V trimming: 2 bases; J trimming: 2 bases; junction bases outside the gene matches: 7. The CDR3 has 16 residues. From germline, CDR1 is SGHVS and CDR2 FNYEAQ. CDR3 in amino acids: CASSLPGQGGTYEQYF. The CDR3 nucleotides read TGTGCCAGCAGCTTACCGGGACAGGGTGGGACCTACGAGCAGTACTTC. Full variable domain (outside the CDR3, taken from reference TRBV7-6 and TRBJ2-7): GAGVSQSPRYKVTKRGQDVALRCDPISGHVSLYWYRQALGQGPEFLTYFNYEAQQDKSGLPNDRFSAERPEGSISTLTIQRTEQRDSAMYRCASSLPGQGGTYEQYFGPGTRLTVT.

J is TRBJ2-2 and V is TRBV11-3; maybe TRBD2 (6 bases). The germline CDR1 and CDR2 sequences are SGHNT and YENEEA. With 3 bases removed from V and 2 bases from J, the gap between germline ends came to 10 bases. The CDR3 loop spans 15 amino acids. CDR3 residues: CASSFRDSNTGELFF. The CDR3 nucleotides are TGTGCCAGCAGCTTCCGGGACTCTAACACCGGGGAGCTGTTTTTT.

The rearrangement uses TRBV11-2 and TRBJ2-7; TRBD1 aligns across 7 bases. CDR3 length: 14 amino acids. Germline V CDR1 and CDR2: SGHAT, FQNNGV. V dropped 4 bases and J dropped 4; count of bases not matched to a gene: 7. In DNA form, the CDR3 reads TGTGCCAGCAGCTCCCGGGACAGCCCATACGAGCAGTACTTC. It encodes CASSSRDSPYEQYF.